The present T cell receptor beta chain was sequenced within a study of control samples from healthy donors and cancer patients. Germline lookup yields CDR1 GTSNPN and CDR2 SVGIG (reference sequence). CDR3 length: 14 residues. V lost 7 bases and J lost 0, with 16 bases in between. Measured with immunoSEQ multiplex PCR; TCRdb has only the in-frame clones, and not every one. The data hold more than 65,000 clones, with 84% observed a single time. Sequenced sample: blood. The chain uses TRBV30 and TRBJ2-7; perhaps TRBD1 as D (6 bases). This sequence was found in a man aged 50 to 59 in good health. The CDR3 region is CASGGRGSSYEQYF. In DNA form, the CDR3 reads TGTGCCTCCGGCGGCAGGGGCAGCTCCTACGAGCAGTACTTC.